The 27 T cell receptor beta chains below were found in one sample sequenced in a study of blood T cell repertoires in COVID-19. The data were produced by immunoSEQ multiplex PCR, yet TCRdb's version contains in-frame clones alone and is incomplete. The data show about 120,000 clones, with 60% to 80% seen just once and 1.9% held by the top ten. The sequencing sample was made of peripheral blood. The receptors here all came from a woman between 70 and 85 years old with acute or convalescent COVID-19.

Only a few counts were recorded for this clone. The CDR3 nucleotides are TGTGCCAGCAGTTTCCCCGGGAAGACAGGGTTTCTCTATGGCTACACCTTC. It codes for CASSFPGKTGFLYGYTF. This chain connects TRBV6-2 or TRBV6-3 to TRBJ1-2, with 7 bases lining up with TRBD1. The germline V gene has CDR1 MNHEY and CDR2 SVGEGT. Trimming took 4 bases from V and 4 from J; bases not matched to a gene: 15. This CDR3 has 17 amino acids.

V is TRBV6-5 and J is TRBJ1-1, with TRBD1 matching over 10 bases. The junction had 3 bases not matched to a gene; V was cut back by 2 bases and J by 0 bases. The germline CDR1 and CDR2 sequences are MNHEY and SVGAGI. The CDR3 sequence is 16 residues long. CDR3 sequence: CASSYEDRGMNTEAFF. CDR3 nucleotides: TGTGCCAGCAGTTACGAGGACAGGGGGATGAACACTGAAGCTTTCTTT.

This clone was observed a few times. The chain joins TRBV6-5 to TRBJ2-5, with a possible D match to TRBD1 (6 bases). Trimming left V 0 bases short and J 2 bases short, with 10 bases between. Germline CDR1 and CDR2: MNHEY and SVGAGI. The CDR3 contains 15 residues. The CDR3 DNA follows: TGTGCCAGCAGTTACTCGATTGGACAGCAAGAGACCCAGTACTTC. Amino acids: CASSYSIGQQETQYF.

The V call is TRBV28, the J call TRBJ2-1; 8 bases are shared with TRBD2. CDR1 is MDHEN and CDR2 is SYDVKM in the germline V gene. The J segment lost 5 bases and the V segment lost 2 bases, leaving 8 bases of the junction unmatched. CDR3 length: 16 amino acids. CDR3 DNA sequence: TGTGCCAGCAGTTTACATCCAGCGGGAGTAAACAATGAGCAGTTCTTC. Protein sequence: CASSLHPAGVNNEQFF.

This chain connects TRBV9 to TRBJ2-5; D may be TRBD1 (8 bases). Trimming stripped 3 bases from V and 5 bases from J, with 17 bases between. CDR3 length: 15 residues. Germline V lookup: CDR1 SGDLS, CDR2 YYNGEE. CDR3 residues: CASSASDRGGETQYF. The CDR3 DNA sequence: TGTGCCAGCAGCGCGTCTGACAGGGGAGGGGAGACCCAGTACTTC.

This clone was recorded at least ten times. The rearrangement joins TRBV5-1 to TRBJ1-6; possibly TRBD1 for D (6 bases). Trimming left V 5 bases short and J 8 bases short, with 11 bases between. CDR3 length: 13 amino acids. Per the germline V gene, CDR1 is SGHRS and CDR2 is YFSETQ. CDR3: CASRGEGDSPLHF. CDR3 coding DNA: TGCGCCAGCAGGGGGGAGGGGGATTCACCCCTCCACTTT. The full variable domain, with the rest looked up from reference TRBV5-1 and TRBJ1-6, is KAGVTQTPRYLIKTRGQQVTLSCSPISGHRSVSWYQQTPGQGLQFLFEYFSETQRNKGNFPGRFSGRQFSNSRSEMNVSTLELGDSALYLCASRGEGDSPLHFGNGTRLTVT.

The rearrangement joins TRBV27 to TRBJ2-3; D remains unclear. V shed 5 bases and J shed 0 bases, with 12 bases lying between them. The CDR3 is 15 residues long. Germline CDR1 reads MNHEY; CDR2 reads SMNVEV (reference sequence). CDR3 protein: CASSQTIMSTDTQYF. The CDR3 coding sequence is TGTGCCAGCAGTCAGACAATTATGAGCACAGATACGCAGTATTTT.

The V call is TRBV18, the J call TRBJ2-7; 8 bases map to TRBD1. J gave up 6 bases and V 4 bases, and 5 bases lay outside the gene matches. The CDR3 spans 13 residues. Germline-derived CDR1 and CDR2 are KGHSH and LQKENI. The CDR3 is CASSLLGQGEQYF. CDR3 coding DNA: TGTGCCAGCTCACTCCTCGGACAGGGCGAGCAGTACTTC.

V gene TRBV6-6 combines with J gene TRBJ2-5, with TRBD2 matching 7 bases. Trimming at V came to 3 bases and at J to 2 bases, leaving 6 bases not matched to a gene. Germline CDR1 and CDR2: MNHNY and SVGAGI (reference sequence). This CDR3 has 15 amino acids. CDR3 sequence: CASSYTGGHQETQYF. Here the CDR3 DNA reads TGTGCCAGCAGTTATACGGGAGGACATCAAGAGACCCAGTACTTC.

Here the CDR3 DNA reads TGTGCCAGCAGTGAAGCCGGACATCAAAACACTGAAGCTTTCTTT. It translates to CASSEAGHQNTEAFF. V gene TRBV2 combines with J gene TRBJ1-1; D may be TRBD1 (5 bases). Germline lookup yields CDR1 SNHLY and CDR2 FYNNEI. The CDR3 totals 15 residues. V lost 0 bases and J lost 2, with 10 bases in between. The variable domain in full, completed from reference TRBV2 and TRBJ1-1, reads EPEVTQTPSHQVTQMGQEVILRCVPISNHLYFYWYRQILGQKVEFLVSFYNNEISEKSEIFDDQFSVERPDGSNFTLKIRSTKLEDSAMYFCASSEAGHQNTEAFFGQGTRLTVV.

This clone occurred a few times. In nucleotides, the CDR3 is TGTGCCAGTAGTACTAGCGGGGGTTACCGAAGCACAGATACGCAGTATTTT. Translating it yields CASSTSGGYRSTDTQYF. V is TRBV19 and J is TRBJ2-3; 10 positions agree with TRBD2. CDR3 length: 17 residues. Trimming cost V 4 bases and J 0 bases; bases outside gene matches: 7. Germline V gene data show CDR1 as LNHDA and CDR2 as SQIVND (reference sequence). Looking up the rest from reference TRBV19 and TRBJ2-3 gives the full variable domain: DGGITQSPKYLFRKEGQNVTLSCEQNLNHDAMYWYRQDPGQGLRLIYYSQIVNDFQKGDIAEGYSVSREKKESFPLTVTSAQKNPTAFYLCASSTSGGYRSTDTQYFGPGTRLTVL.

At least ten counts were recorded for this clone. This chain connects TRBV3-1 (or the pseudogene TRBV3-2) to TRBJ2-1, with TRBD2 matching 7 bases. This CDR3 is built from 13 residues. Germline V gene lookup returns CDR1 LGHDT and CDR2 YNNKEL (reference sequence). Germline trimming cut 1 base from V and 9 bases from J; bases unmatched to any gene: 3. DNA of the CDR3: TGTGCCAGCAGCCAAGCCCAGCGGGGTGAGCAGTTCTTC. This codes for CASSQAQRGEQFF.

This clone turned up a few times. The chain couples TRBV27 to TRBJ2-1; 9 bases map to TRBD2. The CDR3 length is 17 residues. Germline CDR1 reads MNHEY; CDR2 reads SMNVEV (reference sequence). V was pared by 0 bases and J by 6 bases, with 9 bases of the junction left unmatched. The CDR3 is CASSLSSLGLAPNEQFF. The CDR3 DNA is TGTGCCAGCAGTTTATCATCTCTAGGACTAGCGCCCAATGAGCAGTTCTTC.

This clone was seen a few times. The J gene is TRBJ1-5, the V gene TRBV7-9; 8 bases are shared with TRBD1. The CDR3 length is 15 residues. Losses at the gene ends were 1 base for V and 7 bases for J; bases not matched to a gene: 6. Germline CDR1 SEHNR, CDR2 FQNEAQ (reference sequence). The CDR3 DNA is TGTGCCAGCAGCTTAGGTTCAGGGGGCGGGCAGCCCCAGCATTTT. Its translation is CASSLGSGGGQPQHF. The whole variable domain, remainder taken from reference TRBV7-9 and TRBJ1-5, is DTGVSQNPRHKITKRGQNVTFRCDPISEHNRLYWYRQTLGQGPEFLTYFQNEAQLEKSRLLSDRFSAERPKGSFSTLEIQRTEQGDSAMYLCASSLGSGGGQPQHFGDGTRLSIL.

The V and J genes are TRBV11-2 and TRBJ2-3; D is possibly TRBD2 (6 bases). With 5 bases removed from V and 11 bases from J, the gap between germline ends came to 17 bases. From germline, CDR1 is SGHAT and CDR2 FQNNGV. The CDR3 is 13 amino acids. CDR3 residues: CASSTRDSNEQYF. CDR3 bases: TGTGCCAGCAGCACCCGGGACTCCAACGAGCAGTATTTT.

This sequence joins TRBV5-1 and TRBJ2-7, with 7 bases aligning to TRBD1. Germline values: CDR1 SGHRS, CDR2 YFSETQ. The CDR3 has 15 amino acids. The J segment lost 3 bases and the V segment lost 3 bases, leaving 9 bases of the junction unmatched. The CDR3 sequence is CASSSDRAGSYEQYF. The CDR3 nucleotides are TGCGCCAGCAGCTCAGACAGGGCAGGGAGCTACGAGCAGTACTTC.

V and J are TRBV3-1 (or the pseudogene TRBV3-2) and TRBJ1-6; D remains unclear. V gave up 1 base and J gave up 10 bases, with 11 bases separating them. CDR3 length equals 14 residues. Germline V gene data show CDR1 as LGHDT and CDR2 as YNNKEL (reference sequence). The CDR3 bases are TGTGCCAGCAGCCAAGGATCGGCGGGCTCACCCCTCCACTTT. This codes for CASSQGSAGSPLHF.

The chain carries TRBV5-1 and TRBJ2-5; a weak D match, TRBD1 (5 bases). Trimming pared 1 base from V and 5 bases from J, leaving 15 bases between. CDR3 length equals 15 residues. Per germline, CDR1 SGHRS and CDR2 YFSETQ. The CDR3 sequence: CASSLNRPSGETQYF. CDR3 nucleotides: TGCGCCAGCAGCTTGAACAGGCCCTCAGGGGAGACCCAGTACTTC.

Only a few counts were recorded for this clone. This sequence joins TRBV3-1 (or the pseudogene TRBV3-2) and TRBJ2-5, with TRBD2 identical over 10 bases. The germline CDR1 and CDR2 sequences are LGHDT and YNNKEL (reference sequence). V dropped 1 base and J dropped 5; count of bases not matched to a gene: 4. The CDR3 contains 15 residues. DNA of the CDR3: TGTGCCAGCAGCCAAGTCTCTAGCGGGAGTGAGACCCAGTACTTC. Translated: CASSQVSSGSETQYF.

The chain couples TRBV30 to TRBJ1-1; D might be TRBD1 (5 bases). The germline V gene has CDR1 GTSNPN and CDR2 SVGIG (reference sequence). The length of the CDR3 is 12 residues. V was cut by 5 bases and J by 6 bases, with 13 bases left in between. The CDR3 DNA sequence: TGTGCCTGGGTTTGGGGCAGCTCTGAAGCTTTCTTT. This sequence encodes CAWVWGSSEAFF.

This rearrangement joins TRBV9 to TRBJ2-4; 10 bases fit TRBD2. CDR3 size: 16 residues. The ends lost 0 bases at V and 10 bases at J; junction bases unmatched: 10. Germline V lookup: CDR1 SGDLS, CDR2 YYNGEE. As DNA, the CDR3 is TGTGCCAGCAGCGTAGAGGCCCAACTAGCGGGGACGATTCAGTACTTC. As protein: CASSVEAQLAGTIQYF.

The CDR3 spells CASSESAGGGDTQYF. In DNA form, the CDR3 reads TGTGCCAGCAGTGAGTCAGCGGGGGGAGGAGATACGCAGTATTTT. The rearrangement links TRBV6-4 to TRBJ2-3; TRBD2 agrees at 9 bases. Germline-derived CDR1 and CDR2 are MRHNA and SNTAGT. V dropped 3 bases and J dropped 5; count of bases not matched to a gene: 6. This CDR3 is 15 amino acids long.

Regarding this clone: Within the sample, other DNA sequences also encode this same CDR3. The chain links TRBV7-2 to TRBJ2-7; no clear D gene. CDR3 length equals 11 residues. CDR1 is SGHTA, CDR2 FQGNSA, per germline. Between the trimmed V and J ends, which lost 2 bases and 5 bases, there was a span of 4 bases. The CDR3: CASSLLDEQYF. In nucleotides, the CDR3 is TGTGCCAGCAGCTTATTAGACGAGCAGTACTTC.

The chain employs TRBV3-1 (or the pseudogene TRBV3-2) and TRBJ2-5, with D uncertain. V was pared by 4 bases and J by 13 bases, with 13 bases between. This CDR3 is 11 amino acids long. Germline V gives CDR1 LGHDT, CDR2 YNNKEL (reference sequence). CDR3 region: CASSRITVWYF. In nucleotides, the CDR3 is TGTGCCAGCAGCCGCATAACAGTCTGGTACTTC.

The chain has TRBV5-1 and TRBJ2-1; D is undetermined. This CDR3 comprises 15 residues. In germline, CDR1 is SGHRS, CDR2 YFSETQ. Trimming stripped 1 base from V and 0 bases from J, with 8 bases between. The CDR3 DNA follows: TGCGCCAGCAGCTTGATCGGTGACTCCTACAATGAGCAGTTCTTC. Translating it yields CASSLIGDSYNEQFF.

J is TRBJ2-7 and V is TRBV7-8; TRBD1 matches 9 bases. This CDR3 region has 14 residues. In germline, CDR1 is SGHVS, CDR2 FQNEAQ. V shed 6 bases and J 6 bases; nucleotides not matched to a gene: 9. The CDR3 loop is CASSPGQGPVEQYF. CDR3 in DNA: TGTGCCAGCAGTCCGGGACAGGGCCCAGTCGAGCAGTACTTC.

The chain is built from TRBV19 and TRBJ2-1; TRBD1 matches at 7 bases. The CDR3 totals 16 residues. The ends lost 5 bases at V and 4 bases at J; junction bases unmatched: 11. Germline V CDR1 and CDR2: LNHDA, SQIVND (reference sequence). The DNA of the CDR3 is TGTGCCAGTAGTGGTGGGTGGTCAGGGGGATACAATGAGCAGTTCTTC. Its protein product is CASSGGWSGGYNEQFF.